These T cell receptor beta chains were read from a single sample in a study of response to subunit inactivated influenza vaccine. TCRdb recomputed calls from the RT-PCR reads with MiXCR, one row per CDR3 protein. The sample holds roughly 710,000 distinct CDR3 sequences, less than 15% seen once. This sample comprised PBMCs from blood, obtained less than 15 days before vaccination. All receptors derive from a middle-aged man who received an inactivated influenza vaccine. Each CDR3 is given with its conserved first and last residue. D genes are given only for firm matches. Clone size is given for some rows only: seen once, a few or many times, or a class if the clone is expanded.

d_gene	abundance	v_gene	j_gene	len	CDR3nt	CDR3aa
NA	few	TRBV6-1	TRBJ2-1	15	TGTGCCAGCAGTGAGTTCCGTGTGCGGGCGAATGAGCAGTTCTTC	CASSEFRVRANEQFF
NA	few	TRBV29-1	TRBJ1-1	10	TGCAGCGACGGGAACACTGAAGCTTTCTTT	CSDGNTEAFF
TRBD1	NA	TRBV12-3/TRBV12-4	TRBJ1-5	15	TGTGCCAGCAAGCAGGACAGGGGGGAGAATCAGCCCCAGCATTTT	CASKQDRGENQPQHF
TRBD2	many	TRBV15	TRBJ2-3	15	TGTGCCACCAGCACCCGGACTAGCGGCACAGATACGCAGTATTTT	CATSTRTSGTDTQYF
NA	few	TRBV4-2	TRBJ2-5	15	TGTGCCAGCAGCCAAGACACGACACCCATAGAGACCCAGTACTTC	CASSQDTTPIETQYF
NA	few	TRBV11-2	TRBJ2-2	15	TGTGCCAGCAGCACCGGAGGGCCGAACACCGGGGAGCTGTTTTTT	CASSTGGPNTGELFF
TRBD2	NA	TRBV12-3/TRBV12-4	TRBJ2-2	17	TGTGCCAGCAGACTGACTAGCGGGGGGGCCGGCACCGGGGAGCTGTTTTTT	CASRLTSGGAGTGELFF
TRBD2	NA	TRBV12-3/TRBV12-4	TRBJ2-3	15	TGTGCCAGCAGTCGGCTAGCGGGGGTGGGAGATACGCAGTATTTT	CASSRLAGVGDTQYF
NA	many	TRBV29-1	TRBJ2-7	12	TGCAGCGTTCGCGCCAGCTCCTACGAGCAGTACTTC	CSVRASSYEQYF
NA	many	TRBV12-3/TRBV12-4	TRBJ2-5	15	TGTGCCAGCAGTTTACAGGGAATCATTCCAAAGACCCAGTACTTC	CASSLQGIIPKTQYF
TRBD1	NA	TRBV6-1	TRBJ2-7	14	TGTGCCAGCAAAAACCCAGGGGGCTTGTACGAGCAGTACTTC	CASKNPGGLYEQYF
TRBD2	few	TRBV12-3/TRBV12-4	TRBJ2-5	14	TGTGCGACTAGGGCTAGCGGGGCCCAAGAGACCCAGTACTTC	CATRASGAQETQYF
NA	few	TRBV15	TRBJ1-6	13	TGTGCCACCAGCACGACACTAGAGTCACCCCTCCACTTT	CATSTTLESPLHF
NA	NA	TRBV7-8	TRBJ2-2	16	TGTGCCAGCAGCCCGCGGCCGGGCCGAGGGACCGGGGAGCTGTTTTTT	CASSPRPGRGTGELFF
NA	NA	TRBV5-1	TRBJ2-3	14	TGCGCCAGCAGACGCCAACCCAGCACAGATACGCAGTATTTT	CASRRQPSTDTQYF
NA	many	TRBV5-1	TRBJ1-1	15	TGCGCCAGCAGCTTGATAAGGGGGATGAACACTGAAGCTTTCTTT	CASSLIRGMNTEAFF
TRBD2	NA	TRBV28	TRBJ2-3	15	TGTGCCAGCAGTTTACGGACTAGCGGGCGAGGTACGCAGTATTTT	CASSLRTSGRGTQYF
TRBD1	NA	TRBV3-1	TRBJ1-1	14	TGTGCCAGCAGCCGCACCGGGACAGGAATTTGGGCTTTCTTT	CASSRTGTGIWAFF